The entry below describes one T cell receptor (beta chain). Antigen: not known. This specimen belongs to a study of breast tumors, draining lymph nodes, adjacent tissues. Study-level points and caveats: Compared with lymph nodes, tumors were less diverse; compared with nontumor tissue, more.

Breast cancer patients provided tissue from their axillary draining lymph nodes. TCRdb reanalysed the multiplex PCR reads using MiXCR and keeps one entry per CDR3 protein. The data contain around 190,000 distinct CDR3 sequences, around a third of them seen just once; the ten biggest clones take up approximately 4.3%. The germline CDR1 and CDR2 sequences are SGDLS and YYNGEE. The CDR3 runs 15 residues. V was clipped by 6 bases and J by 4 bases, with 17 bases between them. The source material was axillary lymph node tissue. The TCR comes from a female donor with breast cancer. Some clones in this sample may be carry-over from other donors' samples. The rearrangement joins TRBV9 to TRBJ2-1, with D uncertain. The CDR3 DNA reads as TGTGCCAGCACAAGTTCGTGGAACACGTACAATGAGCAGTTCTTC. It is translated as CASTSSWNTYNEQFF.